The 15 T cell receptor beta chains below were found in one sample sequenced in a study of OX40 agonist ivuxolimab in advanced cancers. Only in-frame clones appear in the TCRdb table, and some are missing; sequencing was by immunoSEQ multiplex PCR. The data show tens of thousands of clones, roughly 89% seen once. This specimen consisted of CD4+ or CD8+ T cells sorted from blood, obtained in a trial of the OX40 agonist ivuxolimab. The receptors were sampled from an adult with an advanced solid tumor such as melanoma, head and neck, liver or kidney cancer.

V gene TRBV27 combines with J gene TRBJ1-5; no definite D call. V was cut by 5 bases and J by 7 bases, with 9 bases left in between. From germline, CDR1 is MNHEY and CDR2 SMNVEV (reference sequence). The CDR3 is made up of 12 amino acids. CDR3 in DNA: TGTGCCAGCAGTGGGGAGGACCAGCCCCAGCATTTT. It specifies CASSGEDQPQHF.

The chain couples TRBV5-4 to TRBJ2-7, with 8 bases lining up with TRBD2. This CDR3 has 16 residues. After removal of 3 bases from V and 2 bases from J, the junction contained 10 bases not matched to a gene. Germline CDR1 and CDR2: SGHNT and YYREEE (reference sequence). The chain's CDR3 is CASSSPGTRSAYEQYF. The CDR3, as DNA: TGTGCCAGCAGCTCCCCCGGGACTAGGTCCGCCTACGAGCAGTACTTC. Full variable domain (missing parts from reference TRBV5-4 and TRBJ2-7): ETGVTQSPTHLIKTRGQQVTLRCSSQSGHNTVSWYQQALGQGPQFIFQYYREEENGRGNFPPRFSGLQFPNYSSELNVNALELDDSALYLCASSSPGTRSAYEQYFGPGTRLTVT.

Note on this clone: Other DNA sequences of this sample code for an identical CDR3. The chain uses TRBV5-1 and TRBJ2-5; D is ambiguous. Germline V gives CDR1 SGHRS, CDR2 YFSETQ. Trimming left V 3 bases short and J 2 bases short, with 14 bases between. This CDR3 has 15 amino acids. The CDR3 region has the DNA TGCGCCAGCAGCTCCTCGGGTGGCAGGCAAGAGACCCAGTACTTC. It is translated as CASSSSGGRQETQYF.

This clone appeared a few times. The rearrangement uses TRBV2 and TRBJ2-5; TRBD2 matches at 7 bases. Germline V CDR1 and CDR2: SNHLY, FYNNEI. The CDR3 loop spans 14 amino acids. V dropped 6 bases and J dropped 2; count of bases not matched to a gene: 6. The CDR3 DNA reads TGTGCCAGCAGCTTGACTAGCTATCAAGAGACCCAGTACTTC. Protein: CASSLTSYQETQYF.

The chain combines TRBV29-1 with TRBJ2-1; tentatively, D is TRBD2 (5 bases). From germline, CDR1 is SQVTM and CDR2 ANQGSEA. V lost 4 bases and J lost 6, with 10 bases in between. The CDR3 is 12 residues long. CDR3 coding DNA: TGCAGCGTTGCTAGCCTGATCAATGAGCAGTTCTTC. It yields the protein CSVASLINEQFF.

The chain is built from TRBV7-3 and TRBJ1-3, with D possibly being TRBD1 (6 bases). The CDR3 covers 13 residues. Trimming removed 3 bases at V and 4 bases at J, with 7 bases between. Germline V gives CDR1 SGHTA, CDR2 FQGTGA. CDR3 sequence (DNA): TGTGCCAGCAGCTTGGGGGCCGGAAACACCATATATTTT. Residues: CASSLGAGNTIYF.

V gene TRBV15 combines with J gene TRBJ1-2, with a tentative D call TRBD1 (6 bases). Trimming removed 4 bases at V and 3 bases at J, with 15 bases between. The CDR3 runs to 15 residues. The V gene's germline CDR1 is LNHNV and CDR2 YYDKDF (reference sequence). The CDR3 loop is CATSTQGRHYYGYTF. Written as DNA, the CDR3 is TGTGCCACCAGCACCCAGGGGAGACACTACTATGGCTACACCTTC.

CDR3 region: CAISEIAGTYEQYF. The CDR3 DNA is TGTGCCATCAGTGAGATCGCAGGGACCTACGAGCAGTACTTC. The chain combines TRBV10-3 with TRBJ2-7, with a possible D match to TRBD1 (5 bases). This CDR3 is 14 amino acids long. Trimming stripped 2 bases from V and 2 bases from J, with 10 bases between. Germline loops: CDR1 ENHRY, CDR2 SYGVKD.

The rearrangement links TRBV6-5 to TRBJ1-1, with D uncertain. Trimming took off 2 bases at V and 4 bases at J, with 2 bases between the two ends. CDR1 is MNHEY and CDR2 is SVGAGI in the germline V gene. This CDR3 contains 11 residues. CDR3 bases: TGTGCCAGCAGTTACGGCACTGAAGCTTTCTTT. Its translation is CASSYGTEAFF.

The chain links TRBV4-1 to TRBJ2-7; a possible D gene is TRBD1 (6 bases). CDR3 length equals 14 residues. Between the trimmed V and J ends, which lost 1 base and 4 bases, there was a span of 11 bases. CDR1 and CDR2 (germline): MGHRA, YSYEKL. CDR3 in amino acids: CASSQVSQGYEQYF. CDR3 DNA sequence: TGCGCCAGCAGCCAAGTTTCCCAGGGGTACGAGCAGTACTTC.

This sequence joins TRBV28 and TRBJ2-3; TRBD2 matches 7 bases. The V segment lost 1 base and the J segment 2 bases; nucleotides outside the gene matches: 3. Germline V gives CDR1 MDHEN, CDR2 SYDVKM. The CDR3 spans 15 residues. The chain's CDR3 is CASSLSSGDTDTQYF. CDR3 sequence (DNA): TGTGCCAGCAGTTTATCTAGCGGAGACACAGATACGCAGTATTTT.

This chain links TRBV9 with TRBJ1-1; 8 bases agree with TRBD1. The CDR3 sequence is 14 residues long. V was clipped by 4 bases and J by 2 bases; unmatched bases: 4. Looked up from germline, CDR1 is SGDLS and CDR2 is YYNGEE. DNA for the CDR3: TGTGCCAGCAGCCAGACAGGGGCCAACACTGAAGCTTTCTTT. This encodes CASSQTGANTEAFF.

Turning to this clone: A much larger clone lies one base from this, so it may be a read error. The identical CDR3 is also encoded by other nucleotide sequences in the sample. The chain is built from TRBV4-1 and TRBJ2-7; D ambiguous. Germline loops: CDR1 MGHRA, CDR2 YSYEKL. The CDR3 length is 14 residues. Here the CDR3 DNA reads TGCGCCAGTAGCCAAACCTTAGGGACCTACGAGCAGTACTTC. It codes for CASSQTLGTYEQYF.

This chain links TRBV18 with TRBJ2-3; 11 nucleotides align to TRBD2. This CDR3 spans 18 amino acids. Germline V gives CDR1 KGHSH, CDR2 LQKENI. With 6 bases clipped from V and 0 bases from J, the junction kept 11 bases outside the gene matches. The CDR3 here is CASSRKLAGVRSTDTQYF. CDR3 nucleotide sequence: TGTGCCAGCTCGAGAAAACTAGCGGGAGTAAGAAGCACAGATACGCAGTATTTT.

The chain joins TRBV5-4 to TRBJ2-7, with D perhaps TRBD2 (6 bases). V shed 4 bases and J shed 3 bases, with 14 bases lying between them. Germline CDR1 is SGHNT and CDR2 is YYREEE (reference sequence). This CDR3 has 14 residues. This CDR3 is CASSIRAGNYEQYF. DNA for the CDR3: TGTGCCAGCAGCATCAGAGCGGGTAACTACGAGCAGTACTTC.